This TCR beta chain appears in the sequencing data of a study of T-cell memory formation after mild COVID-19. Study background: The two donors had largely donor-specific TCR clusters.

TCRdb ran MiXCR on the 5' RACE reads and lists one entry per CDR3 protein. There are roughly 450,000 distinct CDR3 sequences in the sample; under 20% occur only once, and 20% to 25% lies in the top ten. The CDR3 runs to 12 residues. Germline-derived CDR1 and CDR2 are MNHEY and SVGEGT. Trimming stripped 0 bases from V and 6 bases from J, with 2 bases between. Sequencing was performed on PBMCs or a T cell subset sorted from them (not recorded which). The chain employs TRBV6-2 or TRBV6-3 and TRBJ1-4; D gene unclear. The clonotype was recovered from a man aged 18 to 29 who had mild COVID-19 (a few samples of this study predate the infection). Cell type and time point are not known. In nucleotides, the CDR3 is TGTGCCAGCAGTTACTCACATGAAAAACTGTTTTTT. It encodes CASSYSHEKLFF.